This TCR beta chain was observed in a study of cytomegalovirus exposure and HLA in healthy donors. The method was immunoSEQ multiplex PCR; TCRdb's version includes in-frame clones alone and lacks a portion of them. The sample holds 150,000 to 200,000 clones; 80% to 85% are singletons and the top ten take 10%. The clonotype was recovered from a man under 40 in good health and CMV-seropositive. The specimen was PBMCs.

CDR3 protein: CASSPLYQETQYF. The CDR3 bases are TGTGCCAGCAGTCCCCTTTACCAAGAGACCCAGTACTTC. The chain employs TRBV27 and TRBJ2-5; D remains ambiguous. CDR1 is MNHEY, CDR2 SMNVEV, per germline (reference sequence). Trimming pared 5 bases from V and 0 bases from J, leaving 7 bases between. The CDR3 has 13 amino acids.